This T cell receptor beta chain was identified during a study of cytomegalovirus exposure and HLA in healthy donors. The PCR employed 60 Vbeta primers together with 13 Jbeta primers. Produced via immunoSEQ multiplex PCR; TCRdb's table is partial and in-frame only. The sample's table shows under 200,000 clones. Losses at the gene ends were 2 bases for V and 6 bases for J; bases not matched to a gene: 3. Germline V gene lookup returns CDR1 GTSNPN and CDR2 SVGIG (reference sequence). The CDR3 totals 12 residues. This clonotype originated in a man aged 25-40 years in good health and CMV-seronegative. The sequenced sample consisted of PBMCs. V and J are TRBV30 and TRBJ1-1; 7 nucleotides agree with TRBD1. CDR3 in amino acids: CAWSQGGPEAFF. DNA of the CDR3: TGTGCCTGGAGTCAGGGGGGCCCTGAAGCTTTCTTT. Full variable domain (remainder filled in from reference TRBV30 and TRBJ1-1): SQTIHQWPATLVQPVGSPLSLECTVEGTSNPNLYWYRQAAGRGLQLLFYSVGIGQISSEVPQNLSASRPQDRQFILSSKKLLLSDSGFYLCAWSQGGPEAFFGQGTRLTVV.